The clone carrying this TCR beta chain was picked up a small number of times. The entry originates in a study of identical twins. TCRdb analysed the 5' RACE reads with MiXCR anew, one entry per CDR3 protein. Here the sample spans 550,000 to 700,000 distinct CDR3 sequences, 21% being singletons. Germline V gene sequence: CDR1 MGHDK, CDR2 SYGVNS. The CDR3 extends over 15 amino acids. V lost 5 bases, J lost 3 bases, and 6 bases stayed unmatched. These data are also associated with another study on T cells expressing NK-cell markers.

Sequencing was carried out using PBMCs. This TCR was recovered from a woman in her late teens or twenties in good health. The chain combines TRBV25-1 with TRBJ2-3; 9 nucleotides match TRBD1. The CDR3 is CASSFTGGETDTQYF. CDR3 nucleotide sequence: TGTGCCAGCAGTTTCACAGGGGGCGAGACAGATACGCAGTATTTT.